These T cell receptor beta chains were read from a single sample in a study of blood T cell repertoires in COVID-19. Assay used: immunoSEQ multiplex PCR; TCRdb lists only in-frame clones, some missing. The sample consists of about 120,000 clones, approximately 90% of them appearing once. Specimen: peripheral blood. The receptor set was obtained from a woman in her 50s with acute or convalescent COVID-19. The CDR3 runs from the conserved cysteine through the conserved F or W.

TRBV18	TRBJ1-2	CASSPPSSGNGYGYTF
TRBV5-1	TRBJ1-1	CASSSGWVANTEAFF
TRBV6-2/TRBV6-3	TRBJ1-2	CASSYSDGAYGYTF
TRBV30	TRBJ2-3	CAWRPTTPDTQYF
TRBV6-2/TRBV6-3	TRBJ2-7	CASSWGVHEQYF
TRBV6-5	TRBJ2-1	CASSYGGGLSYNEQFF
TRBV12-3/TRBV12-4	TRBJ1-2	CASSSGQRGYTF
TRBV19	TRBJ2-1	CASSIPGTQGYNEQFF
TRBV28	TRBJ2-7	CASSENQGSYEQYF
TRBV19	TRBJ1-1	CASSTPDRGNTEAFF
TRBV29-1	TRBJ2-2	CSFTRSRNTGELFF
TRBV6-5	TRBJ2-7	CASSPPRQSYEQYF
TRBV5-5	TRBJ2-5	CASSLVPERGTQYF
TRBV27	TRBJ2-7	CASSPLTATYEQYF
TRBV6-6	TRBJ2-7	CASSYSVTGGGEQYF
TRBV12-5	TRBJ1-1	CASGDRGPNTEAFF
TRBV9	TRBJ2-5	CASSVGQPGETQYF
TRBV5-1	TRBJ1-2	CASSLDRRMEGYTF
TRBV10-3	TRBJ1-1	CAISDGVGTEAFF
TRBV18	TRBJ2-1	CASSPQDRGYNEQFF
TRBV2	TRBJ2-6	CASSAGQLLSGANVLTF
TRBV25-1	TRBJ1-4	CASRRDGNEKLFF
TRBV19	TRBJ2-3	CASSTSGDTQYF
TRBV28	TRBJ2-7	CASSRTGEQYF
TRBV18	TRBJ1-2	CASSPAGGGRGYTF
TRBV9	TRBJ2-5	CASSVGSGPPRETQYF
TRBV6-6	TRBJ2-1	CASSSAGGDEQFF
TRBV5-1	TRBJ1-1	CASSQEGAGNTEAFF
TRBV5-1	TRBJ1-2	CASRPSKEQGGYTF
TRBV6-2/TRBV6-3	TRBJ1-5	CASSDTGIQPQHF
TRBV9	TRBJ2-3	CASSAPLAGGPLTQYF
TRBV15	TRBJ1-2	CATSRETGVSYGYTF
TRBV19	TRBJ1-1	CASVGQTNTEAFF
TRBV28	TRBJ2-1	CASSLSGGVYNEQFF
TRBV24-1	TRBJ2-3	CATSQSTDTQYF
TRBV21-1	TRBJ1-1	CASSNDRGTEAFF
TRBV10-2	TRBJ2-3	CASTPPGDTQYF
TRBV3-1/TRBV3-2	TRBJ2-7	CASSLPGQTYEQYF
TRBV11-3	TRBJ1-2	CASTKAEQNYGYTF
TRBV27	TRBJ1-6	CASSLARANSPLHF
TRBV11-3	TRBJ2-5	CASSLGEGRKETQYF
TRBV12-5	TRBJ2-2	CASGPTRTGGTGELFF
TRBV4-3	TRBJ2-1	CASSQDPGGLYTPEQFF
TRBV11-1	TRBJ1-4	CASSRTGELGEKLFF
TRBV19	TRBJ1-5	CASSIGDNQPQHF
TRBV9	TRBJ1-6	CASSYTEGPGAYSPLHF
TRBV11-3	TRBJ2-5	CASSPRQGGTGTQYF
TRBV5-1	TRBJ1-3	CASSFLSPGQGGNTIYF
TRBV7-3	TRBJ1-2	CASSLSPQQGAYGYTF
TRBV19	TRBJ1-1	CASTSRDRPRGTEAFF
TRBV19	TRBJ2-6	CASSTRGSGANVLTF